The 5 T cell receptor beta chains presented below share a single source sample, sequenced in a study of beta chain features in type 1 diabetes. Every bit of the isolated RNA underwent reverse transcription, so sequencing read expressed TCRB transcripts. Sequenced by immunoSEQ multiplex PCR; TCRdb stores in-frame clones only, minus some. In the table there are a few hundred thousand clones, roughly 13% of which are singletons. Their recognized antigens are unknown. Study outcomes and limitations: Across all four CD4+ subsets, people with type 1 diabetes showed modestly shorter TCRB CDR3s.

The sequencing sample was made of naive CD4+ T cells from blood. The receptor source for this set is a woman younger than 30 with type 1 diabetes.

The chain joins TRBV5-1 to TRBJ2-7, with 8 nucleotides matching TRBD2. Looked up from germline, CDR1 is SGHRS and CDR2 is YFSETQ. V dropped 4 bases and J dropped 2; count of bases not matched to a gene: 8. The CDR3 is made up of 15 amino acids. The CDR3 sequence: CASSHGPGGTYEQYF. CDR3 in DNA: TGCGCCAGCAGCCACGGGCCGGGGGGGACCTACGAGCAGTACTTC.

As concerns this clone: Different DNA sequences within this sample yield the same CDR3. CDR3 region: CASSRDSYTDTQYF. DNA for the CDR3: TGTGCCAGCAGTAGGGACAGCTACACAGATACGCAGTATTTT. The rearrangement uses TRBV2 and TRBJ2-3, with 7 nucleotides matching TRBD1. The CDR3 runs to 14 residues. Germline CDR1 reads SNHLY; CDR2 reads FYNNEI. Germline trimming cut 5 bases from V and 2 bases from J; bases unmatched to any gene: 4.

This clone has more than one count but fewer than ten. V is TRBV7-7 and J is TRBJ2-3; the match to TRBD2 covers 11 bases. The V segment lost 5 bases and the J segment 1 base; nucleotides outside the gene matches: 5. The CDR3 covers 16 residues. CDR1 and CDR2 from the germline V gene are SSHAT and FNYEAQ (reference sequence). As DNA, the CDR3 is TGTGCCAGCAGCCCTGGGGGACTAGCGGGCACAGATACGCAGTATTTT. Translated: CASSPGGLAGTDTQYF.

This clone occurred a few times. This rearrangement joins TRBV7-9 to TRBJ2-2; 9 bases map to TRBD1. Germline V gives CDR1 SEHNR, CDR2 FQNEAQ (reference sequence). Losses at the gene ends were 4 bases for V and 1 base for J; bases not matched to a gene: 7. This CDR3 is 17 amino acids long. CDR3 sequence: CASSWGQGPVNTGELFF. The CDR3 DNA reads TGTGCCAGCAGCTGGGGACAGGGTCCTGTGAACACCGGGGAGCTGTTTTTT.

The chain couples TRBV27 to TRBJ2-1; maybe TRBD1 (6 bases). The germline V gene encodes CDR1 MNHEY and CDR2 SMNVEV (reference sequence). The CDR3 is 13 amino acids. V gave up 2 bases and J gave up 9 bases, with 11 bases separating them. CDR3 DNA: TGTGCCAGCAGTTTAAAAGGGGACACTGAGCAGTTCTTC. As protein: CASSLKGDTEQFF.